Listed here is a single T cell receptor (beta chain). CDR1 is SGHNT and CDR2 is YYREEE in the germline V gene (reference sequence). With 0 bases removed from V and 6 bases from J, the gap between germline ends came to 8 bases. This CDR3 has 13 amino acids. This entry belongs to a study of early T cells in non-severe SARS-CoV-2 infection. Unique molecular identifiers were affixed to single, distinct cDNA molecules. TCRdb analysed the 5' RACE reads with MiXCR anew, one entry per CDR3 protein. The table has about 44,000 distinct CDR3 sequences, 20% to 25% seen once. This receptor was identified in an adult who was a healthcare worker with PCR-confirmed SARS-CoV-2 infection or an uninfected control (not recorded which). The specimen was whole blood, collected at baseline. This chain joins TRBV5-4 and TRBJ2-3, with D possibly being TRBD1 or TRBD2 (5 bases each). For the CDR3, the DNA is TGTGCCAGCAGCTTGGGGGACCCCGATACGCAGTATTTT. Translating gives CASSLGDPDTQYF.